The entry below gives a single T cell receptor (beta chain) sequence along with its context. Its antigen is not identified. The record originates from a study of cytomegalovirus exposure and HLA in healthy donors. Study details: Out of around 360 genotyped donors, around 80% belonged to the Caucasian-associated ancestry cluster. Study results and limitations: The authors considered a cluster of highly shared sequence variants likely to be a sequencing artifact.

Trimming removed 3 bases at V and 4 bases at J, with 9 bases between. The CDR3 covers 14 residues. The germline V gene has CDR1 MGHRA and CDR2 YSYEKL. PCR involved 60 Vbeta and 13 Jbeta primers. The table came from immunoSEQ multiplex PCR; TCRdb's copy has only in-frame clones and leaves some out. The data contain 20,000 to 30,000 clones, 55% to 75% of them singletons. The TCR comes from a woman aged 50 to 65 in good health and CMV-seronegative. The sequencing input was PBMCs. The V and J genes are TRBV4-1 and TRBJ1-4; the D is unclear. This chain's CDR3 is CASSQPSINEKLFF. CDR3 bases: TGCGCCAGCAGCCAGCCTTCTATTAATGAAAAACTGTTTTTT.